The 32 T cell receptor beta chains reported below all come from one sample, sequenced in a study of cytomegalovirus exposure and HLA in healthy donors. The PCR was carried out with 60 Vbeta primers and 13 Jbeta primers. Produced via immunoSEQ multiplex PCR; TCRdb's table is partial and in-frame only. The repertoire holds some 150,000 clones, with about 88% as singletons. Source material: PBMCs. Every receptor here comes from a young woman in good health and CMV-seronegative.

V and J are TRBV7-2 and TRBJ2-7, with 8 bases aligning to TRBD1. Germline V lookup: CDR1 SGHTA, CDR2 FQGNSA. The CDR3 length is 14 residues. J lost 6 bases, V lost 5 bases, and 9 bases had no gene match. As DNA, the CDR3 is TGTGCCAGCAGCCCTTGGGCAGGGACAGGCGAGCAGTACTTC. It yields the protein CASSPWAGTGEQYF.

The V and J genes are TRBV5-1 and TRBJ2-1; 7 positions agree with TRBD2. CDR1 is SGHRS and CDR2 is YFSETQ in the germline V gene. J lost 9 bases, V lost 4 bases, and 4 bases had no gene match. The CDR3 covers 12 residues. The CDR3 coding sequence is TGCGCCAGCAGCCCGAGCGGGATTGAGCAGTTCTTC. Its protein is CASSPSGIEQFF.

The rearrangement links TRBV28 to TRBJ1-5; D unclear. The CDR3 has 15 amino acids. V lost 5 bases and J lost 7, with 18 bases in between. CDR1 MDHEN and CDR2 SYDVKM come from the germline V gene. The CDR3 region is CASSPGVPVWQPQHF. CDR3 nucleotide sequence: TGTGCCAGCAGTCCCGGGGTGCCAGTCTGGCAGCCCCAGCATTTT. The full variable domain, with the rest looked up from reference TRBV28 and TRBJ1-5, is DVKVTQSSRYLVKRTGEKVFLECVQDMDHENMFWYRQDPGLGLRLIYFSYDVKMKEKGDIPEGYSVSREKKERFSLILESASTNQTSMYLCASSPGVPVWQPQHFGDGTRLSIL.

This clone was counted a single time. The rearrangement uses TRBV19 and TRBJ1-5; 12 nucleotides align to TRBD1. The V and J ends lost 5 bases and 7 bases, in that order; junction bases with no gene match: 15. Germline CDR1 and CDR2: LNHDA and SQIVND (reference sequence). The CDR3 is made up of 18 amino acids. For the CDR3, the DNA is TGTGCCAGTAGTGGGAGAACCGGGACAGGGGGCCAACGGCAGCCCCAGCATTTT. Translating gives CASSGRTGTGGQRQPQHF.

The chain links TRBV7-9 to TRBJ2-7; D possibly corresponds to TRBD1 (6 bases). Germline V gene lookup returns CDR1 SEHNR and CDR2 FQNEAQ (reference sequence). The CDR3 loop spans 14 amino acids. Trimming removed 4 bases from V and 6 bases from J, with 16 bases in between. CDR3 protein: CASSSTRGEGEQYF. The CDR3 nucleotides read TGTGCCAGCAGCTCGACCAGGGGAGAGGGCGAGCAGTACTTC.

The genes are TRBV4-2 and TRBJ2-7, with 7 bases that match TRBD2. Germline lookup yields CDR1 LGHNA and CDR2 YNFKEQ. V lost 2 bases to trimming and J lost 6 bases; unmatched junction nucleotides: 7. The CDR3 extends over 14 amino acids. CDR3 sequence (DNA): TGTGCCAGCAGCCAAAGGGGAGGGCCCTCCGAGCAGTACTTC. Protein product: CASSQRGGPSEQYF.

This clone has a handful of counts. The chain recombines TRBV21-1 with TRBJ1-5; TRBD1, as called in the table, went unchecked against the DNA. TRBV21-1 has pseudogene status. The CDR3 contains 16 residues. In nucleotides, the CDR3 is TGTGCCAGCAGCAAACTGGAGACAGGGTACAATCAGCCCCAGCATTTT. The encoded protein is CASSKLETGYNQPQHF.

The gene calls are TRBV29-1 and TRBJ1-5; 7 bases map to TRBD1. The trim removed 5 bases at V and 4 bases at J, leaving 8 bases unmatched. This CDR3 region has 14 residues. CDR1 and CDR2 from the germline V gene are SQVTM and ANQGSEA. CDR3 DNA: TGCAGCGTTTCCGGGACAGCACTTAATCAGCCCCAGCATTTT. Translating it yields CSVSGTALNQPQHF.

The J gene is TRBJ1-3, the V gene TRBV28; 7 positions agree with TRBD1. CDR1 MDHEN and CDR2 SYDVKM come from the germline V gene. This CDR3 is 16 amino acids long. V was clipped by 4 bases and J by 0 bases; unmatched bases: 6. CDR3 amino acids: CASSSGQQSSGNTIYF. CDR3 bases: TGTGCCAGCAGTTCGGGACAGCAGAGCTCTGGAAACACCATATATTTT.

The J gene is TRBJ1-2, the V gene TRBV14, with 8 nucleotides matching TRBD1. Trimming took 1 base from V and 6 from J; bases not matched to a gene: 4. In germline, CDR1 is SGHDN, CDR2 FVKESK. This CDR3 has 14 residues. CDR3 sequence: CASSQGTGLHGYTF. The CDR3 nucleotides read TGTGCCAGCAGCCAAGGGACAGGGCTCCATGGCTACACCTTC.

Concerning this clone itself: The junction departs from germline at one end; a sequencing error may be responsible. This chain connects TRBV13 to TRBJ2-7; D gene ambiguous. There are 15 residues in the CDR3. Germline CDR1 and CDR2: PRHDT and FYEKMQ (reference sequence). CDR3 coding DNA: TGTGCCAGCGGCTTAGGGCGGATGGCGGACTACGAGCAGTACTTC. Protein: CASGLGRMADYEQYF.

The V gene is TRBV5-8, the J gene TRBJ1-4; D remains unclear. This CDR3 comprises 14 residues. Germline CDR1 and CDR2: SGHTS and YDEGEE. Between the trimmed V and J ends, which lost 3 bases and 2 bases, there was a span of 8 bases. The CDR3 DNA follows: TGTGCCAGCAGCTACCTTGGCACTAATGAAAAACTGTTTTTT. Its translation is CASSYLGTNEKLFF.

The rearrangement joins TRBV5-4 to TRBJ2-2; no reliable D call. The CDR3 is made up of 12 amino acids. Germline CDR1 reads SGHNT; CDR2 reads YYREEE (reference sequence). Trimming stripped 1 base from V and 6 bases from J, with 4 bases between. This CDR3 reads CASSLTPGELFF. The DNA for the CDR3 is TGTGCCAGCAGCTTGACTCCCGGGGAGCTGTTTTTT.

This CDR3 reads CASSFYDRNTEAFF. As DNA, the CDR3 is TGTGCCAGCAGTTTTTACGACAGAAACACTGAAGCTTTCTTT. The chain combines TRBV28 with TRBJ1-1, with D perhaps TRBD1 (5 bases). CDR1 and CDR2 from the germline V gene are MDHEN and SYDVKM. The CDR3 runs 14 residues. V lost 3 bases to trimming and J lost 2 bases, with 10 bases between them.

The chain uses TRBV7-9 and TRBJ1-4; 7 bases line up with TRBD1. Germline assignment: CDR1 SEHNR and CDR2 FQNEAQ (reference sequence). CDR3 length equals 15 residues. With 1 base clipped from V and 4 bases from J, the junction kept 3 bases outside the gene matches. Here the CDR3 DNA reads TGTGCCAGCAGCTTAGAAAGGGGGCTTAATGAAAAACTGTTTTTT. It codes for CASSLERGLNEKLFF.

The V call is TRBV2, the J call TRBJ1-5; D may be TRBD1 (5 bases). CDR1 is SNHLY and CDR2 is FYNNEI in the germline V gene. Trimming cost V 2 bases and J 5 bases, with 13 bases left between them. The length of the CDR3 is 15 residues. The CDR3 here is CASSESTAGDQPQHF. As DNA, the CDR3 is TGTGCCAGCAGTGAATCAACGGCGGGGGATCAGCCCCAGCATTTT.

V and J are TRBV30 and TRBJ2-2, with TRBD1 as a possible D gene (5 bases). V gave up 7 bases and J gave up 6 bases, with 18 bases separating them. The CDR3 spans 14 residues. Germline assignment: CDR1 GTSNPN and CDR2 SVGIG (reference sequence). CDR3 nucleotides: TGTGCCTCTCCCTCTGGGGCGAGCGCCGGGGAGCTGTTTTTT. This sequence encodes CASPSGASAGELFF.

The chain uses TRBV7-9 and TRBJ2-3; the D gene is possibly TRBD1 (5 bases). Per the germline V gene, CDR1 is SEHNR and CDR2 is FQNEAQ (reference sequence). Trimming took off 5 bases at V and 4 bases at J, with 19 bases between the two ends. The CDR3 spans 16 residues. The DNA for the CDR3 is TGTGCCAGCAGCCCACCCCCAATATGGGGCCCAGATACGCAGTATTTT. Protein sequence: CASSPPPIWGPDTQYF.

The chain is built from TRBV7-2 and TRBJ2-1; 7 positions agree with TRBD2. The CDR3 spans 15 residues. Germline lookup yields CDR1 SGHTA and CDR2 FQGNSA. V was pared by 5 bases and J by 5 bases, with 9 bases of the junction left unmatched. The CDR3 coding sequence is TGTGCCAGCAGCCAAGTTGGCGGGGGTAACAATGAGCAGTTCTTC. Translated, it gives CASSQVGGGNNEQFF.

V gene TRBV19 combines with J gene TRBJ1-2; D gene uncertain. V was trimmed by 3 bases and J by 7 bases, leaving 9 bases between them. The CDR3 loop spans 12 amino acids. Germline V gene lookup returns CDR1 LNHDA and CDR2 SQIVND (reference sequence). CDR3 nucleotide sequence: TGTGCCAGTAGTATCTGGGGAGGTGGCTACACCTTC. Translating gives CASSIWGGGYTF.

V and J are TRBV7-9 and TRBJ1-5; D uncertain. In germline, CDR1 is SEHNR, CDR2 FQNEAQ (reference sequence). Trimming pared 5 bases from V and 2 bases from J, leaving 19 bases between. The CDR3 is 17 amino acids. The chain's CDR3 is CASSHGRVGFGNQPQHF. CDR3 sequence (DNA): TGTGCCAGCAGCCATGGGCGCGTGGGCTTCGGCAATCAGCCCCAGCATTTT.

This chain joins TRBV11-3 and TRBJ2-3; perhaps TRBD1 as D (6 bases). Germline CDR1 is SGHNT and CDR2 is YENEEA. Trimming cost V 1 base and J 5 bases, with 7 bases left between them. This CDR3 region has 13 residues. CDR3 loop: CASSLGTVDTQYF. Here the CDR3 DNA reads TGTGCCAGCAGCTTAGGGACAGTAGATACGCAGTATTTT.

DNA for the CDR3: TGCGCCAGCTCGGCGGGGCAATACAATGAGCAGTTCTTC. Its protein is CASSAGQYNEQFF. The gene calls are TRBV10-1 and TRBJ2-1; D is perhaps TRBD2 (6 bases). The CDR3 contains 13 residues. The germline CDR1 and CDR2 sequences are WNHNN and SYGVQD (reference sequence). Trimming removed 8 bases from V and 4 bases from J, with 12 bases in between.

The rearrangement links TRBV19 to TRBJ2-3; 11 bases are a match to TRBD2. Germline V CDR1 and CDR2: LNHDA, SQIVND (reference sequence). V was clipped by 4 bases and J by 2 bases; unmatched bases: 5. The CDR3 loop spans 16 amino acids. In nucleotides, the CDR3 is TGTGCCAGTAGTACTTCTAGCGGGGGGTACACAGATACGCAGTATTTT. This codes for CASSTSSGGYTDTQYF.

The chain couples TRBV27 to TRBJ2-2, with D uncertain. CDR3 size: 14 residues. V lost 3 bases to trimming and J lost 5 bases, with 10 bases between them. Germline loops: CDR1 MNHEY, CDR2 SMNVEV (reference sequence). In DNA form, the CDR3 reads TGTGCCAGCAGTTTCCGGGTCGGAACCGGGGAGCTGTTTTTT. Protein product: CASSFRVGTGELFF.

The chain recombines TRBV7-8 with TRBJ2-3; 9 bases align to TRBD2. After removal of 5 bases from V and 9 bases from J, the junction contained 12 bases not matched to a gene. Germline-derived CDR1 and CDR2 are SGHVS and FQNEAQ. This CDR3 contains 15 residues. This chain's CDR3 is CASSPRLADGLTQYF. CDR3 sequence (DNA): TGTGCCAGCAGCCCTAGACTAGCGGACGGATTAACGCAGTATTTT.

This clone occurred once. This rearrangement joins TRBV19 to TRBJ1-3; a possible D gene is TRBD1 (6 bases). The CDR3 runs 16 residues. V gave up 6 bases and J gave up 4 bases, with 19 bases separating them. Germline CDR1 is LNHDA and CDR2 is SQIVND (reference sequence). This CDR3 reads CASSQDSGFPGNTIYF. Here the CDR3 DNA reads TGTGCCAGTAGCCAGGACAGTGGGTTTCCCGGAAACACCATATATTTT.

V and J are TRBV2 and TRBJ1-2, with D perhaps matching TRBD1 (5 bases). In germline, CDR1 is SNHLY, CDR2 FYNNEI. The CDR3 length is 12 residues. With 4 bases removed from V and 2 bases from J, the gap between germline ends came to 5 bases. CDR3 sequence reads: CASSGQNYGYTF. The CDR3 nucleotides are TGTGCCAGCAGTGGACAGAACTATGGCTACACCTTC.

The J gene is TRBJ2-5, the V gene TRBV28; the D is unclear. The germline V gene encodes CDR1 MDHEN and CDR2 SYDVKM. The V and J ends lost 6 bases and 2 bases respectively, with 13 bases between them. The length of the CDR3 is 14 residues. This CDR3 is CASSHGLYQETQYF. For the CDR3, the DNA is TGTGCCAGCAGCCACGGGTTGTATCAAGAGACCCAGTACTTC.

The chain has TRBV4-3 and TRBJ2-2; a weak D match, TRBD2 (5 bases). CDR3 length: 15 residues. Trimming removed 0 bases from V and 6 bases from J, with 11 bases in between. Germline CDR1 is LGHNA and CDR2 is YSLEER. The CDR3 region is CASSQEPSGAGELFF. CDR3 DNA: TGCGCCAGCAGCCAAGAACCTTCCGGGGCCGGGGAGCTGTTTTTT.

The chain is built from TRBV6-1 and TRBJ1-4, with a weak D call TRBD1 (6 bases). Germline CDR1 MNHNS, CDR2 SASEGT. This CDR3 is built from 13 residues. Between the trimmed V and J ends, which lost 6 bases and 7 bases, there was a span of 12 bases. For the CDR3, the DNA is TGTGCCAGCAGCCACCGAGGGGGTGAAAAACTGTTTTTT. Protein product: CASSHRGGEKLFF.

This sequence joins TRBV27 and TRBJ1-2; 9 bases match TRBD1. Germline trimming cut 6 bases from V and 6 bases from J; bases unmatched to any gene: 5. CDR3 length: 13 amino acids. The germline CDR1 and CDR2 sequences are MNHEY and SMNVEV (reference sequence). CDR3 protein: CASRRTGEDGYTF. For the CDR3, the DNA is TGTGCCAGCAGGAGGACAGGGGAGGATGGCTACACCTTC.